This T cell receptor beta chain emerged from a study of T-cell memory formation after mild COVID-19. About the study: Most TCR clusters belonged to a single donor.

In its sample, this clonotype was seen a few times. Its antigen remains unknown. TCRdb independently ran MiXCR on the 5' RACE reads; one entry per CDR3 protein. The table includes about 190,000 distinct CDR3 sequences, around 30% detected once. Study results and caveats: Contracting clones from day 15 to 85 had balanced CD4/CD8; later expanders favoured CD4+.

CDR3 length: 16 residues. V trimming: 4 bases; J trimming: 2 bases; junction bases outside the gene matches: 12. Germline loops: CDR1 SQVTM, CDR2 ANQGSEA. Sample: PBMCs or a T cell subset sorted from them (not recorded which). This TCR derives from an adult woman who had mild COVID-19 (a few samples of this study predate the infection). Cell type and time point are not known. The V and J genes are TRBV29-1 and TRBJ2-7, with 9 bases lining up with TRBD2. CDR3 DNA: TGCAGCGTTGGAGACTTACTAGCGGGTGACGCCTACGAGCAGTACTTC. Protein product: CSVGDLLAGDAYEQYF.